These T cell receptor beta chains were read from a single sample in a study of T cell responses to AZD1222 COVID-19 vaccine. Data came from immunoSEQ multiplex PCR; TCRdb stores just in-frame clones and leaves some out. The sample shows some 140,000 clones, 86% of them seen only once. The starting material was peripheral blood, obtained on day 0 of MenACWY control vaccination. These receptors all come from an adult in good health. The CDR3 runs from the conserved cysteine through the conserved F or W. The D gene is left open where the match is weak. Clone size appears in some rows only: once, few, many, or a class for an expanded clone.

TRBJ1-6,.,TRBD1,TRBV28,CASNPKGAIYNSPLHF,TGTGCCAGCAACCCCAAGGGGGCTATCTATAATTCACCCCTCCACTTT
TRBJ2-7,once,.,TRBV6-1,CASSEQRERQYF,TGTGCCAGCAGTGAACAGAGGGAAAGGCAGTACTTC
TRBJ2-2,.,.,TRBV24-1,CATNKDGFGELFF,TGTGCCACCAACAAAGATGGGTTCGGGGAGCTGTTTTTT
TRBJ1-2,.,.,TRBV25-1,CASSGVSMHYGYTF,TGTGCCAGCAGTGGCGTCTCCATGCACTATGGCTACACCTTC
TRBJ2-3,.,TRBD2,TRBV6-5,CASSSGRVTDTQYF,TGTGCCAGCAGTAGCGGGAGGGTCACAGATACGCAGTATTTT
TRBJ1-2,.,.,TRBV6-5,CASSYVQGRANYGYTF,TGTGCCAGCAGTTACGTCCAGGGGAGGGCTAACTATGGCTACACCTTC
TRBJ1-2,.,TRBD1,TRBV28,CASSQGVYGYTF,TGTGCCAGCAGCCAGGGGGTCTATGGCTACACCTTC
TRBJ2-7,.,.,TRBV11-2,CASSLKDGIYEQYF,TGTGCCAGCAGCTTAAAGGATGGAATCTACGAGCAGTACTTC
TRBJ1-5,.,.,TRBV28,CASSPGWGGTPQHF,TGTGCCAGCAGTCCCGGGTGGGGAGGAACGCCCCAGCATTTT
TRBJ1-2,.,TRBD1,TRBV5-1,CASSNGTGENYGYTF,TGCGCCAGCAGCAACGGGACAGGAGAAAACTATGGCTACACCTTC
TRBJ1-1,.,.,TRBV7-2,CANFLPLNTEAFF,TGTGCCAACTTTCTCCCGTTGAACACTGAAGCTTTCTTT
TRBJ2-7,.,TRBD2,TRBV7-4,CASSLEAGVGYEQYF,TGTGCCAGCAGCTTAGAGGCGGGAGTGGGCTACGAGCAGTACTTC
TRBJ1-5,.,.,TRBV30,CAWSLGYSNQPQHF,TGTGCCTGGAGTTTGGGGTATAGCAATCAGCCCCAGCATTTT
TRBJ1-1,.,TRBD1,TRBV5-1,CASSLNRGYTEAFF,TGCGCCAGCAGCTTAAACAGGGGGTACACTGAAGCTTTCTTT
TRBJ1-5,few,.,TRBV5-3,CARSLCSNQPQHF,TGTGCCAGAAGCTTGTGTAGCAATCAGCCCCAGCATTTT
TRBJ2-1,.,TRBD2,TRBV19,CARRLAGGSTDPNEQFF,TGTGCCAGACGGTTAGCGGGAGGGTCTACAGACCCCAATGAGCAGTTCTTC
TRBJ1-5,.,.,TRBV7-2,CASSLGPRGLPQHF,TGTGCCAGCAGCTTAGGGCCGAGGGGGTTGCCCCAGCATTTT
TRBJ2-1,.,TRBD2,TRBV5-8,CASSSETSGYYNEQFF,TGTGCCAGCAGCTCCGAGACTAGCGGGTATTACAATGAGCAGTTCTTC
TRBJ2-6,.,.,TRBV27,CASRPTVDNVLTF,TGTGCCAGCCGACCCACGGTGGACAACGTCCTGACTTTC
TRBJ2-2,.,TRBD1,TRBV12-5,CASGLGTGGGGELFF,TGTGCTAGTGGTTTGGGGACAGGGGGCGGCGGGGAGCTGTTTTTT
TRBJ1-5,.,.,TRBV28,CASRYGIRYQPQHF,TGTGCCAGCAGATATGGGATTAGGTATCAGCCCCAGCATTTT
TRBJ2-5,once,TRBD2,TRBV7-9,CASSPRAGGIPETQYF,TGTGCCAGCAGCCCCCGCGCGGGGGGGATTCCAGAGACCCAGTACTTC
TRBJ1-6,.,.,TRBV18,CASSSTRGNSPLHF,TGTGCCAGCTCGTCAACTCGGGGGAATTCACCCCTCCACTTT
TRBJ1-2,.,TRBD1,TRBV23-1,CASGGQGNYGYTF,TGCGCCAGCGGCGGACAGGGGAACTATGGCTACACCTTC
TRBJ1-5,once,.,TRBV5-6,CASSLGAASRGNQPQHF,TGTGCCAGCAGCTTGGGGGCAGCCTCTAGGGGGAATCAGCCCCAGCATTTT
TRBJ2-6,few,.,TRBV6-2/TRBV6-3,CASSYSIPGANVLTF,TGTGCCAGCAGTTACAGTATCCCTGGGGCCAACGTCCTGACTTTC
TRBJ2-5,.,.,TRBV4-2,CASSQGAGVYEETQYF,TGTGCCAGCAGCCAAGGGGCAGGGGTCTATGAAGAGACCCAGTACTTC
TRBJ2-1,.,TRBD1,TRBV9,CASSAQTGGYEQFF,TGTGCCAGCAGCGCCCAGACAGGGGGCTATGAGCAGTTCTTC
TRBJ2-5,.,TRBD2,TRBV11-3,CASSPTSGSWKETQYF,TGTGCCAGCAGCCCGACTAGCGGGAGCTGGAAAGAGACCCAGTACTTC
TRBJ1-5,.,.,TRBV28,CASSSIGSNQPQHF,TGTGCCAGCAGTTCGATCGGTAGCAATCAGCCCCAGCATTTT
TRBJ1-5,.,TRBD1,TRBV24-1,CATSEAGTGVGNQPQHF,TGTGCCACCAGTGAGGCTGGGACAGGGGTTGGCAATCAGCCCCAGCATTTT
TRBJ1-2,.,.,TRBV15,CATSRDDWAGYTF,TGTGCCACCAGCAGAGATGATTGGGCTGGCTACACCTTC
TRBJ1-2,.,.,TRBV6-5,CASSSGLPGGYGYTF,TGTGCCAGCAGTTCCGGACTCCCTGGGGGCTATGGCTACACCTTC
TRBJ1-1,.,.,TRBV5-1,CASSLAGKGNTEAFF,TGCGCCAGCAGCTTGGCCGGCAAGGGGAACACTGAAGCTTTCTTT
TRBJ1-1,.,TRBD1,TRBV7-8,CASSSYRGRNTEAFF,TGTGCCAGCAGCTCGTACAGGGGGCGCAACACTGAAGCTTTCTTT
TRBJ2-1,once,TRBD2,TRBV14,CASSQDYLRLAYNEQFF,TGTGCCAGCAGCCAAGATTATTTGAGACTAGCTTACAATGAGCAGTTCTTC
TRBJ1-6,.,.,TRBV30,CAWSGVDRFNSPLHF,TGTGCCTGGAGTGGGGTGGACAGATTTAATTCACCCCTCCACTTT
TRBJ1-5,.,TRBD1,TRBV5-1,CASSPGTVSTPNQPQHF,TGCGCCAGCAGCCCGGGGACAGTCTCCACCCCCAATCAGCCCCAGCATTTT